Described below is a single TCR beta chain sequence and its context. What this receptor recognizes is not known. This sample is part of a study of T cell clusters in autoimmune cytopenias (dated by TCRdb to about 2019). Context from the whole study: A median TRB sequencing depth of 50,000 or so reads per sample was reached, and a median of 2,350 distinct TRB clonotypes per sample was obtained. In autoimmune cytopenia patients, peripheral blood TRB and IGH repertoires were sequenced during active disease and over treatment follow-up, together with healthy, CLL and autoimmune hepatitis controls. The goal of the study was to determine whether autoimmune cytopenia patients have a disease-specific immune repertoire signature that could serve as a blood-based biomarker.

The germline V gene encodes CDR1 DFQATT and CDR2 SNEGSKA (reference sequence). Including cysteine and phenylalanine, the CDR3 has 18 amino acids. The DNA is not on file. TRB amplification used about 260 ng of peripheral blood genomic DNA, 30,000 to 40,000 genome equivalents, per sample. Results the study describes overall, beyond this receptor: TRB repertoire shifts, with less even repertoires observed in secondary cytopenia and CLL, were mostly attributed to lymphoma bias rather than autoimmunity. A lack of physiological T cell clusters in primary autoimmune cytopenia patients was suggested by GLIPH, as 51 clusters were found to be exclusive to healthy donors versus some 15 exclusive to patients. The T cell clusters were only ever defined in silico, so experimental validation of their functional role was still needed. Healthy donors had almost three times as many exclusive TRB clusters as active autoimmune hepatitis patients, a finding consistent with an autoimmunity-wide signature. The cluster-lack signature was not observed for secondary cytopenia versus CLL, as the signature was apparently masked by the dominant lymphoma-associated repertoire.

To amplify TRB rearrangements, a touch-down multiplex PCR protocol was run with the TRB-A and TRB-B primer pools combined in a single tube. Illumina adapters and sample indices were added to the amplicons through two consecutive PCR reactions using Phusion HS II polymerase. The amplicons were purified from gel with the NucleoSpin Gel and PCR Clean-up kit, after which the amplicons were quantified by Qubit and checked for quality on an Agilent 2100 Bioanalyzer. Sequencing of the libraries was done on an Illumina MiSeq with paired-end, single-indexed, 600-cycle runs. The paper's data handling went like this. MiXCR version 2.1.12, together with the default MiXCR reference library, was used to align and assemble the TRB reads. A clone was defined by each unique CDR3 nucleotide sequence, and analysis was restricted to productive sequences with at least two reads. Alpha-parameterized diversity profiles (alpha 0 to 5), including the Shannon (alpha 1) and Simpson (alpha 2) indices, were computed with an R script to assess repertoire diversity. The tcR package was used to compute combinatorial TRB VJ usage, and cohorts were compared on this usage by principal component analysis with ade4. TCRbeta CDR3s were clustered with GLIPH on cohort pairs matched by age and read depth, and cluster frequencies were compared by Wilcoxon test. After reprocessing by TCRdb, each CDR3 protein sequence is one entry, and no DNA is given. The V and J calls come from TCRdb's annotation, not from the publication. The table held for this sample gives thousands of distinct CDR3 sequences. Approximately 33% of the sample comes from the top ten.

This same sample was also part of a study on T cell repertoires in aging, cancer and after chemotherapy. The second source states: Six donor age groups were covered, ranging from 30 or younger up to 70 or older, and each group contained at least three individuals. Paired pre- and post-chemotherapy samples in the hematological group came from chronic lymphocytic leukemia patients treated with fludarabine- or bendamustine-based regimens. The full dataset contained around 10 million TCR reads. Significantly lower blood TCR diversity and higher clonality were observed in untreated patients with hematological or solid cancers than in age-matched healthy donors. Declining TCR diversity with age in healthy donors was mainly explained by loss of richness; in cancer patients, loss of evenness also contributed. In both cancer cohorts, median generation probability rose over the chemotherapy interval, which suggests that the repertoire was reconstituted through rebound thymic output. The authors noted that the repertoire data do not allow conclusions about immunological memory after chemotherapy. Hematological cancer patients had infiltration of lymphoid organs, and this infiltration may itself impair thymic emigration or peripheral T cell expansion. Peripheral blood TCR beta repertoires from healthy donors and cancer patients were profiled to examine immunoaging and T cell reconstitution after chemotherapy. The cohort comprised about 220 cancer patients, 85 to 94 with hematological and 110 to 140 with solid cancers, plus 95 healthy donors as a reference group. TRB sequences were processed with MiXCR versions 2.12 and 3.0.5. The repertoire metrics were Shannon diversity, evenness, clonality (calculated as one minus evenness), and diversity profiles parameterized by alpha from 0 to 5. The IGoR algorithm was used to compute generation probabilities of clones in paired pre- and post-chemotherapy samples.

This TCR derives from a human donor with an autoimmune cytopenia or autoimmune hepatitis (not recorded which). The V and J segments used are TRBV20-1 and TRBJ2-4; without DNA, the TCRdb call of TRBD2 cannot be checked. Sequenced sample: peripheral blood. CDR3 region: CSAMEVGGLNLAKNIQYF.